A selection of T cell receptor beta chains follows, all from one sample in a study of blood T cells in healthy people across ages. TCRdb reanalysed the 5' RACE reads using MiXCR and keeps one entry per CDR3 protein. Here the sample spans roughly 800,000 distinct CDR3 sequences, 35% to 40% being singletons. The sequencing input was blood. Every receptor here comes from a man between 18 and 35 years old in good health. Each CDR3 is given with its conserved first and last residue. Fields, in order: D gene, V gene, J gene, clone size, CDR3 protein, CDR3 DNA. D genes are given only for firm matches. Some rows mark clone size as missing; the rest say once, few, many or name a class of expanded clone.

d_gene: -; v_gene: TRBV28; j_gene: TRBJ2-3; abundance: many; CDR3aa: CASSIQTSTDTQYF; CDR3nt: TGTGCCAGCAGTATACAGACTAGCACAGATACGCAGTATTTT
d_gene: -; v_gene: TRBV30; j_gene: TRBJ1-2; abundance: -; CDR3aa: CAWTDQNYDYTF; CDR3nt: TGTGCCTGGACGGACCAAAACTATGACTACACCTTC
d_gene: TRBD1; v_gene: TRBV7-3; j_gene: TRBJ2-1; abundance: -; CDR3aa: CASSSTGGPNEQFF; CDR3nt: TGTGCCAGCAGCTCGACAGGGGGCCCGAATGAGCAGTTCTTC
d_gene: -; v_gene: TRBV10-3; j_gene: TRBJ2-5; abundance: few; CDR3aa: CAISAPGRDQETQYF; CDR3nt: TGTGCCATCAGTGCCCCCGGCAGGGACCAAGAGACCCAGTACTTC
d_gene: -; v_gene: TRBV12-3/TRBV12-4; j_gene: TRBJ1-2; abundance: many; CDR3aa: CASSNLGNYGYTF; CDR3nt: TGTGCCAGCAGTAACTTAGGCAACTATGGCTACACCTTC
d_gene: -; v_gene: TRBV12-3/TRBV12-4; j_gene: TRBJ1-2; abundance: many; CDR3aa: CASTVTGSYGNTF; CDR3nt: TGTGCCAGCACCGTGACTGGCTCTTATGGTAACACCTTC
d_gene: TRBD1; v_gene: TRBV6-1; j_gene: TRBJ1-1; abundance: -; CDR3aa: CASSDFTGGIFETEAFF; CDR3nt: TGTGCCAGTAGTGACTTCACAGGGGGGATATTTGAGACTGAAGCTTTCTTT
d_gene: -; v_gene: TRBV12-5; j_gene: TRBJ2-5; abundance: -; CDR3aa: CASGRDGSYQETQYF; CDR3nt: TGTGCTAGTGGTCGGGACGGGTCGTACCAAGAGACCCAGTACTTC
d_gene: TRBD1; v_gene: TRBV20-1; j_gene: TRBJ2-3; abundance: -; CDR3aa: CSAHYARGNTQYF; CDR3nt: TGCAGTGCCCATTACGCCAGGGGGAATACGCAGTATTTT
d_gene: -; v_gene: TRBV3-1; j_gene: TRBJ2-5; abundance: -; CDR3aa: CASGQNGVETQYF; CDR3nt: TGTGCCAGCGGACAAAATGGTGTAGAGACCCAGTACTTC
d_gene: -; v_gene: TRBV4-1; j_gene: TRBJ2-4; abundance: few; CDR3aa: CASSQGERSGNIQYF; CDR3nt: TGCGCCAGCAGCCAAGGGGAGAGGTCCGGAAACATTCAGTACTTC
d_gene: TRBD2; v_gene: TRBV7-2; j_gene: TRBJ2-3; abundance: few; CDR3aa: CASSPGLVALDTQYF; CDR3nt: TGTGCCAGCAGCCCGGGACTAGTTGCCTTAGATACGCAGTATTTT
d_gene: -; v_gene: TRBV15; j_gene: TRBJ2-1; abundance: few; CDR3aa: CATSGGNSYNEQFF; CDR3nt: TGTGCCACCAGCGGCGGGAATTCCTACAATGAGCAGTTCTTC
d_gene: TRBD2; v_gene: TRBV5-1; j_gene: TRBJ2-1; abundance: -; CDR3aa: CASSALERGVLRSYNEQFF; CDR3nt: TGCGCCAGCAGCGCCCTAGAGCGGGGGGTCCTACGCTCCTACAATGAGCAGTTCTTC
d_gene: -; v_gene: TRBV5-1; j_gene: TRBJ2-1; abundance: few; CDR3aa: CASSLDSSPYNEQFF; CDR3nt: TGCGCCAGCAGCTTGGACAGTTCCCCCTACAATGAGCAGTTCTTC
d_gene: -; v_gene: TRBV4-3; j_gene: TRBJ2-1; abundance: many; CDR3aa: CASSQDGAASSYNEQFF; CDR3nt: TGCGCCAGCAGCCAAGATGGGGCAGCAAGCTCCTACAATGAGCAGTTCTTC
d_gene: -; v_gene: TRBV12-3/TRBV12-4; j_gene: TRBJ1-1; abundance: few; CDR3aa: CASRRQMNTEAFF; CDR3nt: TGTGCCAGCAGACGACAGATGAACACTGAAGCTTTCTTT
d_gene: TRBD2; v_gene: TRBV9; j_gene: TRBJ2-5; abundance: -; CDR3aa: CASSATSGFVDNEQYF; CDR3nt: TGTGCCAGCAGCGCGACTAGCGGCTTCGTTGACAATGAGCAGTACTTC
d_gene: -; v_gene: TRBV30; j_gene: TRBJ2-7; abundance: few; CDR3aa: CAWSVSIGPYEQYF; CDR3nt: TGTGCCTGGAGTGTGAGTATCGGACCCTACGAGCAGTACTTC
d_gene: TRBD1; v_gene: TRBV18; j_gene: TRBJ1-6; abundance: -; CDR3aa: CASSDGTGDNSPLHF; CDR3nt: TGTGCCAGCTCCGATGGGACAGGAGATAATTCACCCCTCCACTTT
d_gene: -; v_gene: TRBV4-3; j_gene: TRBJ2-5; abundance: few; CDR3aa: CASSQDRLEQETQYF; CDR3nt: TGCGCCAGCAGCCAAGATCGGCTAGAACAAGAGACCCAGTACTTC
d_gene: -; v_gene: TRBV27; j_gene: TRBJ2-7; abundance: -; CDR3aa: CASSPMGALYEQYF; CDR3nt: TGTGCCAGCAGCCCCATGGGGGCCCTCTACGAGCAGTACTTC
d_gene: -; v_gene: TRBV20-1; j_gene: TRBJ2-5; abundance: -; CDR3aa: CSAKPGTGYQETQYF; CDR3nt: TGCAGTGCAAAGCCCGGGACCGGGTACCAAGAGACCCAGTACTTC
d_gene: TRBD1; v_gene: TRBV28; j_gene: TRBJ2-5; abundance: few; CDR3aa: CASSGTAVEETQYF; CDR3nt: TGTGCCAGCAGTGGGACAGCAGTAGAAGAGACCCAGTACTTC
d_gene: -; v_gene: TRBV10-2; j_gene: TRBJ2-2; abundance: -; CDR3aa: CASSEARTANTGELFF; CDR3nt: TGCGCCAGCAGTGAGGCCCGGACTGCGAACACCGGGGAGCTGTTTTTT
d_gene: -; v_gene: TRBV21-1; j_gene: TRBJ1-1; abundance: few; CDR3aa: CASSKRFHTEAFF; CDR3nt: TGTGCCAGCAGCAAAAGGTTCCACACTGAAGCTTTCTTT
d_gene: TRBD2; v_gene: TRBV5-6; j_gene: TRBJ2-7; abundance: -; CDR3aa: CASSAREGYSYNEQYF; CDR3nt: TGTGCCAGCAGCGCTCGGGAGGGTTACTCCTACAATGAGCAGTACTTC